Listed below are T cell receptor beta chains from one sample, sequenced in a study of OX40 agonist ivuxolimab in advanced cancers. Assay used: immunoSEQ multiplex PCR; TCRdb lists only in-frame clones, some missing. The table lists about 73,000 clones, just under 90% of them singletons. The sequenced sample was CD4+ or CD8+ T cells sorted from blood, obtained in a trial of the OX40 agonist ivuxolimab. The receptors here all came from an adult with an advanced solid tumor such as melanoma, head and neck, liver or kidney cancer. Both conserved end residues are part of each CDR3. The order of the fields is V gene, J gene, CDR3 length, CDR3 protein.

TRBV4-1	TRBJ2-3	17	CASSQRGAGEPTDTQYF
TRBV5-5	TRBJ1-5	13	CASSREGNQPQHF
TRBV15	TRBJ1-4	15	CATSRGGSSKEKLFF
TRBV7-2	TRBJ2-7	14	CASSPGTFSYEQYF
TRBV6-1	TRBJ2-7	13	CASTYGGLYEQYF
TRBV28	TRBJ2-7	14	CASSTYGWSYEQYF
TRBV19	TRBJ2-1	15	CASSTGTSSYNEQFF
TRBV9	TRBJ2-7	14	CASSVGGTIYEQYF
TRBV4-2	TRBJ2-3	13	CASSPILADTQYF
TRBV29-1	TRBJ1-2	15	CSVLPSQGVGYGYTF
TRBV5-4	TRBJ2-3	15	CASSLEGGPGDTQYF
TRBV7-2	TRBJ2-1	12	CASSSWMREQFF
TRBV5-4	TRBJ2-5	16	CASSGPPGQGWGAQYF
TRBV11-3	TRBJ2-7	12	CASSTTGLEQYF
TRBV7-2	TRBJ2-1	12	CASSPQRNEQFF
TRBV2	TRBJ2-1	16	CASSEIRLAGYNEQFF
TRBV5-1	TRBJ2-1	15	CASSLQGGAGNEQFF
TRBV5-6	TRBJ2-3	13	CASSFLGADTQYF
TRBV5-6	TRBJ2-7	16	CASSLGPGGRTYEQYF
TRBV7-9	TRBJ2-7	12	CASSSRTYEQYF
TRBV6-5	TRBJ1-2	13	CASSNPENYGYTF
TRBV4-1	TRBJ2-7	15	CASSQEAGATYEQYF
TRBV7-6	TRBJ2-1	16	CASSHLSGADNNEQFF
TRBV7-3	TRBJ2-2	13	CASSSTNTGELFF
TRBV5-4	TRBJ2-5	15	CASSLEGGRVETQYF
TRBV29-1	TRBJ2-5	14	CSVDASPVQETQYF
TRBV28	TRBJ1-1	12	CASTVGGLGAFF
TRBV6-1	TRBJ1-1	14	CASTFWTGGTEAFF
TRBV2	TRBJ1-5	13	CASSRQPNQPQHF
TRBV21-1	TRBJ1-2	13	CASSRQGSDGYTF
TRBV5-1	TRBJ2-6	18	CASSQASGFPSGANVLTF
TRBV7-9	TRBJ1-5	14	CASSFGGLGQPQHF
TRBV6-1	TRBJ2-7	14	CASSEVASDYEQYF
TRBV28	TRBJ2-1	15	CASNPGGRSYNEQFF
TRBV6-5	TRBJ2-2	13	CATRGPNTGELFF